This T cell receptor beta chain was captured by sequencing in a study of CD8+ T cells in alopecia areata (dated by TCRdb to the late 2010s). Looking at the study overall: Treated patients were enrolled in an open-label pilot trial of oral tofacitinib, 5 to 10 mg twice daily, for moderate-to-severe alopecia areata. Tofacitinib was administered for 6 to 18 months, and 6 months of follow-up off drug were then conducted to assess delayed response and recurrence. TCRbeta CDR3 regions were amplified by immunoSEQ multiplex PCR using 35 Vbeta forward and 13 Jbeta reverse primers. Human TCRbeta sequencing covered scalp tissue and sorted CD4+ and CD8+ peripheral blood T cells from patchy and totalis/universalis alopecia areata patients and healthy controls. High-throughput TCRbeta sequencing was used to examine T cell clonal expansion in alopecia areata in both the C3H/HeJ mouse model and human patients. The RNA source kit depended on sample type: the PAXgene miRNA kit for fixed scalp, the miRNeasy kit for PBMCs, and the RNeasy kit for mouse skin. Tofacitinib-treated patients had biopsies at baseline and at 4 and 24 weeks of treatment, with a later scalp biopsy in several patients. Scalp clonality was compared across normal scalp (n=4), patchy alopecia areata scalp (n=8), and alopecia totalis/universalis scalp (n=8). Overall study results and their limits: Lesional scalp, especially in alopecia totalis/universalis, showed higher clonality and more expanded CD8+ clones than normal scalp, suggesting antigenic drive. Unlike mouse skin, which is dominated by gammadelta T cells, normal human skin has resident alphabeta T cells that are also sequenced, and this complicates analysis of the scalp TCR repertoire. Shared TCR sequences between patients were less evident than in mice, which may be partly attributable to HLA diversity in the patient population.

V is pared back by 0 bases and J by 5 bases, with 13 bases lying between the germline termini. Based on the germline V gene (reference sequence), the CDR1 and CDR2 sequences are SGHNT and YYREEE. Taken from cysteine to phenylalanine, the CDR3 has 15 residues. Only the CDR3 portion is preserved as DNA: 45 bases, with reading frame beginning at the first base. This clone occurred once. Its antigen specificity is not known. Base-call qualities are not available, and no considerably larger clone is one nucleotide away. The library was produced with the immunoSEQ multiplex PCR assay. To provide template for TCR sequencing, every sample had RNA extracted and reverse transcribed into cDNA. First-strand cDNA was synthesized using SuperScript III with a 2:1 mix of oligo-dT and random hexamers. A synthetic immune receptor repertoire was used to measure amplification bias, and any remaining bias was corrected computationally. The paper's processing steps were these. Raw reads were preprocessed for error removal, and CDR3 was defined according to IMGT conventions as running from the conserved cysteine to phenylalanine. Clonality was calculated as 1 minus Shannon entropy normalized by log2 of the number of productive unique TCRs. Whether scalp clones were CD4 or CD8 was inferred by matching scalp TCRbeta sequences against CD4 and CD8 repertoires sorted from blood. TCRdb stores this immuneACCESS table with in-frame sequences only. Part of the clones is absent; in the studies checked, under half of the shortfall reflects unresolved V genes, and no reason is known for the rest. The V and J calls and clone size were taken over from that table, and D and trimming were inferred from the DNA. Within this sample are roughly 130,000 clones, with 45% to 65% of them counted one time only. The leading ten clones occupy roughly 4.8% of the sample.

The time point label, read with the paper, signifies: baseline before oral tofacitinib. Lesional scalp punch biopsies and peripheral blood were collected from alopecia areata patients. PBMCs were isolated by density centrifugation and stained for CD3, CD4 and CD8, after which CD4+ and CD8+ T cells were sorted on a FACSAria. This sequence uses TRBV5-4 and TRBJ2-3; no D gene call is confident. The clonotype comes from a human donor with alopecia areata. Sequenced here: CD4+ T cells sorted from blood, sampled at week 0. The DNA reads TGTGCCAGCAGCTTGGGGACGGGTATGCTAGATACGCAGTATTTT. Translated, it reads CASSLGTGMLDTQYF.